This T cell receptor beta chain is drawn from a study of blood T cell repertoires in COVID-19. Study context: Spain, Italy and the United States supplied samples that represented acute and convalescent COVID-19. PBMCs, B-cell-depleted T cells, or T cells provided the cDNA or gDNA that made up the material.

Original processing methods: Amplification of reference gene primers provided the estimated nucleated cell counts. Method: immunoSEQ multiplex PCR; TCRdb's copy keeps in-frame clones and lacks some. V and J calls and clone size follow that table, whereas D and trimming were derived from the DNA. Seen here are 200,000 to 300,000 clones, approximately 85% observed once, and the top ten hold approximately 13%. Germline loops: CDR1 LNHDA, CDR2 SQIVND (reference sequence). The V and J ends lost 4 bases and 1 base, in that order; junction bases with no gene match: 6. CDR3 size: 15 residues. The V gene is TRBV19, the J gene TRBJ2-5, with 7 bases that match TRBD1. The sequence came from a woman in her fifties or sixties with active or convalescent COVID-19. Sample: peripheral blood. The CDR3 DNA is TGTGCCAGTAGTAATTCCGGGACAGCCCAAGAGACCCAGTACTTC. It specifies CASSNSGTAQETQYF.